This T cell receptor (beta chain) is drawn from a study of PD-1 blockade in mismatch repair-deficient tumors. Study findings and constraints: Tumor-resident clones, often undetectable pretreatment in blood, expanded then contracted after pembrolizumab.

As to this clone: Its antigen is unidentified.

The CDR3 spans 16 residues. Germline CDR1 reads SGHNT; CDR2 reads YENEEA. V dropped 1 base and J dropped 0 bases, with 12 bases sitting between them. Sequenced by immunoSEQ multiplex PCR; TCRdb stores in-frame clones only, minus some. The sample comprises approximately 63,000 clones, around 89% of which are singletons, and 11% to 15% rests with the top ten. PCR or immunohistochemistry showed mismatch repair deficiency in every enrolled patient. This sequence joins TRBV11-3 and TRBJ1-1, with a weak D call TRBD1 (5 bases). This TCR was recovered from an adult with mismatch repair-deficient cancer. This sample comprised peripheral blood, obtained 52 weeks after starting pembrolizumab. Written as DNA, the CDR3 is TGTGCCAGCAGCTTAGGTTCAGGGTACTTGAACACTGAAGCTTTCTTT. Protein: CASSLGSGYLNTEAFF.